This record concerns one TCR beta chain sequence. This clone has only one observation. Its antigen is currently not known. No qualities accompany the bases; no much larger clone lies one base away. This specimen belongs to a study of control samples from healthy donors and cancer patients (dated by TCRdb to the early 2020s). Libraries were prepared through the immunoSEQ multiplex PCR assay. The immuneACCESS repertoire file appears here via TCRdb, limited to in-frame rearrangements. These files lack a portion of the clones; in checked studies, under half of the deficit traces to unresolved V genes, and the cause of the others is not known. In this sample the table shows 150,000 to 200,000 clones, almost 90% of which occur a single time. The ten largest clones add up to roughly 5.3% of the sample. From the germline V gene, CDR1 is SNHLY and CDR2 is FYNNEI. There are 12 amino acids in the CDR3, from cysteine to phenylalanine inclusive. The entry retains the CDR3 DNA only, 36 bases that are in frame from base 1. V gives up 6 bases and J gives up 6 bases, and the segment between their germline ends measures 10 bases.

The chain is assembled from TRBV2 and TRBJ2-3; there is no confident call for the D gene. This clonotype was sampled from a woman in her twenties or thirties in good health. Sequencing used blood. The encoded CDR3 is CASRENMDTQYF. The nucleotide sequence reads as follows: TGTGCCAGCAGAGAAAATATGGATACGCAGTATTTT.